These 13 T cell receptor beta chains came from one sample sequenced in a study of T cell responses to AZD1222 COVID-19 vaccine. Method: immunoSEQ multiplex PCR; TCRdb's copy keeps in-frame clones and lacks some. The sample includes 140,000 to 150,000 clones, 93% of them seen just once. Source: peripheral blood, taken on day 0 of AZD1222 vaccination. Receptors were obtained from an adult in good health.

This chain links TRBV10-3 with TRBJ1-2, with D maybe TRBD1 (5 bases). The CDR3 has 12 amino acids. CDR1 is ENHRY, CDR2 SYGVKD, per germline. The CDR3 sequence: CASTQGNYGYTF. DNA for the CDR3: TGTGCAAGCACCCAGGGAAACTATGGCTACACCTTC.

CDR3 sequence (DNA): TGTGCCAGCAGCTTTAATAATCTGGGTTCACCCCTCCACTTT. Translating gives CASSFNNLGSPLHF. The chain is built from TRBV7-9 and TRBJ1-6; D ambiguous. The CDR3 has 14 residues. V was trimmed by 3 bases and J by 9 bases, leaving 12 bases between them. Per the germline V gene, CDR1 is SEHNR and CDR2 is FQNEAQ (reference sequence). Drawing the rest from reference TRBV7-9 and TRBJ1-6, the complete variable domain is DTGVSQNPRHKITKRGQNVTFRCDPISEHNRLYWYRQTLGQGPEFLTYFQNEAQLEKSRLLSDRFSAERPKGSFSTLEIQRTEQGDSAMYLCASSFNNLGSPLHFGNGTRLTVT.

This rearrangement joins TRBV6-5 to TRBJ2-1, with a possible D match to TRBD2 (6 bases). The CDR3 loop spans 13 amino acids. Germline V gene lookup returns CDR1 MNHEY and CDR2 SVGAGI. The germline V and J ends were trimmed by 6 bases and 8 bases, with 14 bases remaining between them. CDR3 protein: CASRFSGKDEQFF. The CDR3 DNA reads as TGTGCCAGCAGGTTTAGCGGCAAAGATGAGCAGTTCTTC.

This chain uses TRBV2 with TRBJ2-5; D is perhaps TRBD2 (5 bases). CDR3 length: 13 residues. The germline CDR1 and CDR2 sequences are SNHLY and FYNNEI. V dropped 7 bases and J dropped 0 bases, with 9 bases sitting between them. CDR3 in amino acids: CASNSGNQETQYF. CDR3 coding DNA: TGTGCCAGCAACTCCGGGAACCAAGAGACCCAGTACTTC.

The J gene is TRBJ2-3, the V gene TRBV18, with 7 bases identical to TRBD1. The germline CDR1 and CDR2 sequences are KGHSH and LQKENI. J lost 3 bases, V lost 6 bases, and 6 bases had no gene match. The CDR3 totals 14 residues. The DNA of the CDR3 is TGTGCCAGCTCGTGGACAGGAGGTACAGATACGCAGTATTTT. The encoded protein is CASSWTGGTDTQYF.

This clone has just one count. As DNA, the CDR3 is TGCGCCAGCAGACCACTAGCGGGAGGCTTGTCCTACGAGCAGTACTTC. It translates to CASRPLAGGLSYEQYF. This sequence joins TRBV5-1 and TRBJ2-7; 12 bases fit TRBD2. Germline CDR1 and CDR2: SGHRS and YFSETQ. This CDR3 contains 16 residues. The junction had 7 bases not matched to a gene; V was cut back by 5 bases and J by 1 base.

V and J are TRBV6-5 and TRBJ1-2, with D unresolved. Trimming cost V 0 bases and J 4 bases, with 9 bases left between them. Germline V gene lookup returns CDR1 MNHEY and CDR2 SVGAGI. The CDR3 runs to 14 residues. CDR3 nucleotides: TGTGCCAGCAGTTACTCGAGGCAGTCCTATGGCTACACCTTC. This translates into CASSYSRQSYGYTF.

The chain links TRBV10-3 to TRBJ2-1; the match to TRBD2 covers 7 bases. This CDR3 has 16 residues. Per germline, CDR1 ENHRY and CDR2 SYGVKD. The ends lost 7 bases at V and 4 bases at J; junction bases unmatched: 13. CDR3 loop: CAIMREVLAEYNEQFF. The CDR3 coding sequence is TGTGCCATCATGAGGGAGGTCCTAGCGGAATACAATGAGCAGTTCTTC.

V gene TRBV7-8 combines with J gene TRBJ2-2, with D perhaps assigned TRBD1 or TRBD2 (5 bases each). This CDR3 is 12 amino acids long. Germline CDR1 reads SGHVS; CDR2 reads FQNEAQ. V was shortened by 3 bases and J by 7 bases, with 6 bases between the two germline ends. DNA of the CDR3: TGTGCCAGCAGCTTGGGGGACGGGGAGCTGTTTTTT. This sequence encodes CASSLGDGELFF.

The chain employs TRBV9 and TRBJ1-1, with D tentatively TRBD1 (6 bases). The CDR3 has 16 amino acids. V was pared by 4 bases and J by 0 bases, with 16 bases between. Germline V CDR1 and CDR2: SGDLS, YYNGEE. Here the CDR3 reads CASSPPRGVMNTEAFF. Here the CDR3 DNA reads TGTGCCAGCAGCCCCCCGAGGGGGGTGATGAACACTGAAGCTTTCTTT.

About this clone: Additional DNA sequences in this sample encode the identical CDR3. This rearrangement joins TRBV27 to TRBJ2-1; 13 bases are shared with TRBD2. This CDR3 is built from 16 residues. Trimming at V came to 5 bases and at J to 2 bases, leaving 3 bases not matched to a gene. In germline, CDR1 is MNHEY, CDR2 SMNVEV (reference sequence). The CDR3 loop reads CASSPGTSGAYNEQFF. CDR3 DNA sequence: TGTGCCAGCAGTCCCGGGACTAGCGGGGCCTACAATGAGCAGTTCTTC.

This chain links TRBV5-1 with TRBJ2-1; weak D call: TRBD1 (5 bases). This CDR3 has 14 residues. The V end was cut by 0 bases, the J end by 5 bases, with 9 bases between. Germline CDR1 and CDR2: SGHRS and YFSETQ. Here the CDR3 DNA reads TGCGCCAGCAGCTTGGGTGGGGCTGACAATGAGCAGTTCTTC. The encoded protein is CASSLGGADNEQFF.

This clone was detected once. V gene TRBV11-1 combines with J gene TRBJ1-1; D is perhaps TRBD1 (5 bases). V was trimmed by 5 bases and J by 6 bases, leaving 19 bases between them. The CDR3 has 15 amino acids. The germline V gene has CDR1 SGHAT and CDR2 FQDESV (reference sequence). The CDR3 is CASSPHFREGSEAFF. CDR3 sequence (DNA): TGTGCCAGCAGCCCCCACTTCAGGGAAGGATCTGAAGCTTTCTTT.